The next 12 T cell receptor beta chains were all read from a single sample in a study of cytomegalovirus exposure and HLA in healthy donors. PCR amplification relied on 60 Vbeta primers (plus 13 Jbeta primers). Sequencing used immunoSEQ multiplex PCR; TCRdb keeps in-frame clones, though not all of them. In the table there are some 150,000 clones, just under 80% of which are singletons. The source material was PBMCs. The receptors were gathered from a male donor in good health and CMV-seronegative.

CDR3 region: CASSKTGTGVRDQPQHF. The CDR3 DNA is TGTGCCAGCAGTAAGACCGGGACAGGGGTGAGGGATCAGCCCCAGCATTTT. This sequence joins TRBV6-4 and TRBJ1-5; 10 nucleotides align to TRBD1. The CDR3 is 17 residues long. J lost 5 bases, V lost 5 bases, and 12 bases had no gene match. CDR1 and CDR2 from the germline V gene are MRHNA and SNTAGT.

The chain couples TRBV27 to TRBJ2-7; 7 bases are shared with TRBD2. The CDR3 loop spans 14 amino acids. The germline gives CDR1 MNHEY, CDR2 SMNVEV (reference sequence). V shed 7 bases and J 2 bases; nucleotides not matched to a gene: 8. The CDR3 region has the DNA TGTGCCAGCACGCCGCGGGACTACCCCTACGAGCAGTACTTC. Amino acids: CASTPRDYPYEQYF.

The chain joins TRBV21-1 to TRBJ2-1; TRBD2, the D gene given by the table, was not confirmed from the DNA. TRBV21-1 is tagged as a pseudogene. The CDR3 length is 13 residues. CDR3 sequence: CASSTRLAGGQIF. DNA of the CDR3: TGTGCCAGCAGCACCCGACTAGCGGGGGGGCAGATCTTC.

The CDR3 region has the DNA TGTGCCAGCAGCTTTGCTAGGGGGATGTACGGTGAAGCTTTCTTT. Its protein product is CASSFARGMYGEAFF. This rearrangement joins TRBV13 to TRBJ1-1; tentative D call: TRBD1 (6 bases). Germline values: CDR1 PRHDT, CDR2 FYEKMQ (reference sequence). This CDR3 region has 15 residues. The V end lost 3 bases, the J end lost 7 bases, and 18 bases lay between the germline ends.

The chain combines TRBV5-4 with TRBJ2-3; 10 nucleotides align to TRBD2. V shed 1 base and J 1 base; nucleotides not matched to a gene: 3. This CDR3 contains 16 residues. CDR1 SGHNT and CDR2 YYREEE come from the germline V gene (reference sequence). The CDR3: CASSLRLAGGTDTQYF. CDR3 nucleotide sequence: TGTGCCAGCAGCTTGAGGCTAGCGGGGGGCACAGATACGCAGTATTTT.

The CDR3 coding sequence is TGTGCCAGCAGCTTAGAGGGCAAGGAGAACACTGAAGCTTTCTTT. It is translated as CASSLEGKENTEAFF. The V gene is TRBV11-3, the J gene TRBJ1-1; D unclear. Germline V gene sequence: CDR1 SGHNT, CDR2 YENEEA. V dropped 0 bases and J dropped 1 base, with 9 bases sitting between them. CDR3 length: 15 residues.

V and J are TRBV13 and TRBJ2-7; 8 bases are shared with TRBD1. This CDR3 has 15 residues. From germline, CDR1 is PRHDT and CDR2 FYEKMQ (reference sequence). Trimming at V came to 5 bases and at J to 3 bases, leaving 9 bases not matched to a gene. The CDR3 DNA sequence: TGTGCCAGCAGCCTATGGGACAGGAACCACTACGAGCAGTACTTC. Translated, it gives CASSLWDRNHYEQYF.

This clone was detected only once. The chain is built from TRBV2 and TRBJ2-5; a possible D gene is TRBD1 (6 bases). This CDR3 region has 15 residues. The germline V gene encodes CDR1 SNHLY and CDR2 FYNNEI. Trimming removed 2 bases at V and 6 bases at J, with 16 bases between. This CDR3 reads CASSERWGLVKTQYF. In nucleotides, the CDR3 is TGTGCCAGCAGTGAAAGGTGGGGGCTCGTGAAGACCCAGTACTTC.

This clone appeared a single time. V gene TRBV5-1 combines with J gene TRBJ2-5; TRBD1 matches at 10 bases. J was trimmed by 4 bases and V by 3 bases; bases with no gene match: 9. Germline V gene data show CDR1 as SGHRS and CDR2 as YFSETQ. This CDR3 comprises 16 residues. CDR3 DNA sequence: TGCGCCAGCAGCTCTACCGCCGGGACAGGGGTAGAGACCCAGTACTTC. This encodes CASSSTAGTGVETQYF. Filled out from reference TRBV5-1 and TRBJ2-5, the complete variable domain reads KAGVTQTPRYLIKTRGQQVTLSCSPISGHRSVSWYQQTPGQGLQFLFEYFSETQRNKGNFPGRFSGRQFSNSRSEMNVSTLELGDSALYLCASSSTAGTGVETQYFGPGTRLLVL.

This clone was observed a few times. V and J are TRBV5-1 and TRBJ2-5; 9 bases map to TRBD1. Germline loops: CDR1 SGHRS, CDR2 YFSETQ. The CDR3 loop spans 14 amino acids. J was trimmed by 4 bases and V by 2 bases; bases with no gene match: 3. DNA for the CDR3: TGCGCCAGCAGCTTTATGGGACAGGGAGAGACCCAGTACTTC. Protein sequence: CASSFMGQGETQYF.

In its sample, this clone was seen once. The chain combines TRBV4-1 with TRBJ1-5; D is unclear. CDR1 is MGHRA, CDR2 YSYEKL, per germline. Trimming cost V 1 base and J 1 base, with 8 bases left between them. The CDR3 has 15 amino acids. The CDR3 region is CASSQALQSNQPQHF. In DNA, the CDR3 is TGCGCCAGCAGCCAAGCCCTCCAGAGCAATCAGCCCCAGCATTTT.

This clone was counted a single time. The genes are TRBV18 and TRBJ1-4; the D gene is possibly TRBD1 (5 bases). The germline V and J ends were trimmed by 0 bases and 7 bases, with 12 bases remaining between them. CDR3 length equals 15 residues. Germline loops: CDR1 KGHSH, CDR2 LQKENI. The CDR3 region is CASSPPGLNGEKLFF. CDR3 nucleotide sequence: TGTGCCAGCTCACCACCGGGACTAAACGGTGAAAAACTGTTTTTT.